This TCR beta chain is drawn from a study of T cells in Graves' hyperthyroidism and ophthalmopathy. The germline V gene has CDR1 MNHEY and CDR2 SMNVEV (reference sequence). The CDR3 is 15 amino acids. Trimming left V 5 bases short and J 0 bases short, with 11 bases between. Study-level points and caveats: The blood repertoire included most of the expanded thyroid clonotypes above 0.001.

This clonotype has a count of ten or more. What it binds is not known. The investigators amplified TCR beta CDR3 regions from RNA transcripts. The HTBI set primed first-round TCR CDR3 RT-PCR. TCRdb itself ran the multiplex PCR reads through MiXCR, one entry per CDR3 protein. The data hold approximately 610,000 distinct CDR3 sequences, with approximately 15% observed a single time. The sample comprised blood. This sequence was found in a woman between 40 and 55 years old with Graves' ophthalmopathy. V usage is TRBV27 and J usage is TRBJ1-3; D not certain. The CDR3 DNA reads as TGTGCCAGCAGTACGGGCGCCTACTCTGGAAACACCATATATTTT. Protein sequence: CASSTGAYSGNTIYF.